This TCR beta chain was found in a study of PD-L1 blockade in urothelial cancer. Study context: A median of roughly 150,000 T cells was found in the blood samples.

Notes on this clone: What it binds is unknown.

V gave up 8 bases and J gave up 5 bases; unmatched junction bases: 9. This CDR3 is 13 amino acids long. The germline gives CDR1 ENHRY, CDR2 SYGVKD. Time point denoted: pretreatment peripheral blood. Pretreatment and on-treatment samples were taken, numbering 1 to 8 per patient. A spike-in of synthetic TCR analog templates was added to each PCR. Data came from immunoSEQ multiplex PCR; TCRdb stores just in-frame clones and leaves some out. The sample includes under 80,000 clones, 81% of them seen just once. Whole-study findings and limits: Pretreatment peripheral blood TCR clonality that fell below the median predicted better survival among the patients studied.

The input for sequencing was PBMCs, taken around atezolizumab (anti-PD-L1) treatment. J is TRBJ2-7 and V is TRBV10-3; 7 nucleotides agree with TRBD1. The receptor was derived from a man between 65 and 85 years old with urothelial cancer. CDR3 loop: CAIESYRGNEQYF. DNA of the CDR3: TGTGCCATCGAATCCTACAGGGGAAACGAGCAGTACTTC.